This is a list of T cell receptor beta chains from one sample in a study of patients and donors after allogeneic stem cell transplantation. TCRdb re-analysed the RT-PCR reads in MiXCR, keeping a single row per CDR3 protein. The profile covers some 960,000 distinct CDR3 sequences, with approximately 18% appearing a single time and around 5.5% taken by the ten largest. Sequencing was done on a sample of blood, either unsorted or a sorted T cell fraction (not recorded which). Source of these receptors: a human donor who was either an allogeneic HSCT recipient or a stem cell or donor lymphocyte infusion donor (not recorded which). It is not recorded whose cells these are; they may come from a transplant donor. The CDR3 runs from the conserved cysteine through the conserved F or W. Each record gives: clone size, CDR3 length, J gene, V gene, D gene, CDR3 DNA, CDR3 protein. A D gene is named only where the DNA matches it firmly. The size entry is marked missing in some rows and otherwise reads once, few, many or a size class.

>-|12|TRBJ1-1|TRBV20-1|-
TGCAGTGCCCATATGCGTCGGACTGAAGCTTTCTTT
CSAHMRRTEAFF
>few|14|TRBJ1-1|TRBV6-5|TRBD1
TGTGCCAGCAGTTTTCTAAACCCACAGGGGGAAGCTTTCTTT
CASSFLNPQGEAFF
>few|16|TRBJ2-1|TRBV20-1|TRBD2
TGCAGTGCTAGGCTCCCCGGGACTAGCGGATACAATGAGCAGTTCTTC
CSARLPGTSGYNEQFF
>-|16|TRBJ1-1|TRBV20-1|-
TGCAGTGCTAGTTTATCTTTGTTAGGGGTGAACACTGAAGCTTTCTTT
CSASLSLLGVNTEAFF
>few|15|TRBJ1-6|TRBV5-1|TRBD1
TGCGCCAGCAGCGACGGACAGGGGGTGAATTCACCCCTCCACTTT
CASSDGQGVNSPLHF
>few|15|TRBJ2-1|TRBV6-5|-
TGTGCCAGCAGTTACTCAGGCGGCGGTGGCAATGAGCAGTTCTTC
CASSYSGGGGNEQFF
>-|14|TRBJ2-5|TRBV12-3/TRBV12-4|-
TGTGCCAGCAGTTTATCTACGCCCCGTGAGACCCAGTACTTC
CASSLSTPRETQYF
>many|14|TRBJ2-3|TRBV5-1|-
TGCGCCAGCAGCCCCGGTGAATACACAGATACGCAGTATTTT
CASSPGEYTDTQYF
>-|16|TRBJ2-7|TRBV10-3|TRBD2
TGTGCCATCAGTGAGGGAAGAGGACTAGCGGGGGGAGAGCAGTACTTC
CAISEGRGLAGGEQYF
>-|15|TRBJ2-5|TRBV14|-
TGTGCCAGCAGCCAAGCGCGGCGGTTACAAGAGACCCAGTACTTC
CASSQARRLQETQYF
>-|16|TRBJ2-1|TRBV6-2/TRBV6-3|-
TGTGCCAGCAAACCTAGACCCCGGGAGATGTCGCAGCCGGAGTTCTTC
CASKPRPREMSQPEFF
>-|18|TRBJ2-1|TRBV19|TRBD2
TGTGCCAGTTGTTCGGGCGGGGGGCTACGGATGATTTACAATGAGCAGTTCTTC
CASCSGGGLRMIYNEQFF
>-|14|TRBJ1-1|TRBV15|-
TGTGCCACCAGCAGAGACATGACAGACACTGAAGCTTTCTTT
CATSRDMTDTEAFF
>many|14|TRBJ2-2|TRBV20-1|-
TGCAGTGCTAGAGCATCAGGAGGAATCGGGGAGCTGTTTTTT
CSARASGGIGELFF
>few|16|TRBJ2-5|TRBV5-1|-
TGCGCCAGCGGAGGAAATAGCAGGAGAGTACAAGAGACCCAGTACTTC
CASGGNSRRVQETQYF
>-|13|TRBJ2-7|TRBV5-8|TRBD2
TGTGCCAGCCCGGGACTAGCGGGGTACGAGCAGTACTTC
CASPGLAGYEQYF
>many|13|TRBJ2-7|TRBV12-3/TRBV12-4|-
TGTGCCAGCAGACTTACAGGGCCCTACGAGCAGTACTTC
CASRLTGPYEQYF
>-|13|TRBJ2-2|TRBV29-1|TRBD1
TGCAGCGTGCCCGGACAGGGGGCCAGGGAGCTGTTTTTT
CSVPGQGARELFF
>-|15|TRBJ2-1|TRBV20-1|-
TGCAGTGCTAGAGCCCCTCCTAGCTGGGGCAATGAGCAGTTCTTC
CSARAPPSWGNEQFF
>-|15|TRBJ2-2|TRBV7-3|TRBD1
TGTGCCAGCAGCCTACAGGGGAGTTCCACCGGGGAGCTGTTTTTT
CASSLQGSSTGELFF
>many|18|TRBJ1-1|TRBV5-1|TRBD1
TGCGCCAGCAGTACGGGACAGGGGGCCCTTAACTGGAACACTGAAGCTTTCTTT
CASSTGQGALNWNTEAFF
>-|15|TRBJ2-3|TRBV10-3|TRBD1
TGTGCCATCAGTTCCGGGACAGGTTACACAGATACGCAGTATTTT
CAISSGTGYTDTQYF
>few|15|TRBJ2-5|TRBV9|TRBD2
TGTGCCAGCAGCGTAGAAGGGGCGGGGGTAGAGACCCAGTACTTC
CASSVEGAGVETQYF
>many|14|TRBJ1-2|TRBV12-3/TRBV12-4|TRBD1
TGTGCCAGCAGTGTGGCCGGACAGGGAATTGGCTACACCTTC
CASSVAGQGIGYTF
>-|13|TRBJ2-7|TRBV9|-
TGTGCCAGCAGCGTAGCTACTGCAGACGAGCAGTACTTC
CASSVATADEQYF
>few|13|TRBJ2-7|TRBV4-2|-
TGTGCCAGCAGCCAAGGCATAAGCAGCGAGCAGTACTTC
CASSQGISSEQYF
>-|14|TRBJ2-1|TRBV5-6|-
TGTGCCAGCAGCCCTTCGGACCCAGACAATGAGCAGTTCTTC
CASSPSDPDNEQFF
>-|14|TRBJ2-3|TRBV9|-
TGTGCCAGCAGCGTTAGGACAGACACAGATACGCAGTATTTT
CASSVRTDTDTQYF
>-|14|TRBJ1-1|TRBV12-3/TRBV12-4|-
TGTGCCAGCAGTTTAGAAACCAGGAGCGCTGAAGCTTTCTTT
CASSLETRSAEAFF
>few|17|TRBJ2-1|TRBV12-3/TRBV12-4|-
TGTGCCAGCAGCCTGGGGGTGGGGACGGTTGGGTTGAATGAGCAGTTCTTC
CASSLGVGTVGLNEQFF
>few|15|TRBJ2-2|TRBV12-3/TRBV12-4|-
TGTGCCAGCAGTCGGACTACCCAGAACACCGGGGAGCTGTTTTTT
CASSRTTQNTGELFF
>few|17|TRBJ2-1|TRBV6-5|TRBD2
TGTGCCAGCAGTTACTCAACCGGGACTAGCGGTTACAATGAGCAGTTCTTC
CASSYSTGTSGYNEQFF
>-|15|TRBJ1-6|TRBV6-1|TRBD1
TGTGCCAGCAGGCCCGACAGGGGGGATAATTCACCCCTCCACTTT
CASRPDRGDNSPLHF
>-|15|TRBJ2-7|TRBV5-1|TRBD2
TGCGCCAGCACCTTTAAAGCGGGGCCCTCCTACGAGCAGTACTTC
CASTFKAGPSYEQYF
>-|15|TRBJ2-3|TRBV4-1|-
TGCGCCAGCAGTCTAGTGGTCGTGTGGAGGGATACGCAGTATTTT
CASSLVVVWRDTQYF
>-|17|TRBJ2-3|TRBV20-1|TRBD2
TGCAGTGCTATGGGACTAGCGGGGCCCTACAGCACAGATACGCAGTATTTT
CSAMGLAGPYSTDTQYF
>few|15|TRBJ2-3|TRBV5-1|TRBD2
TGCGCCAGCAGGCCCGGGGGGGCCGGGACAGATACGCAGTATTTT
CASRPGGAGTDTQYF
>many|12|TRBJ1-1|TRBV29-1|TRBD1
TGCAGCGCGGGACAGATGAACACTGAAGCTTTCTTT
CSAGQMNTEAFF
>-|15|TRBJ1-3|TRBV5-1|-
TGCGCCAGCAGTTCCAAAACAGATCGGATGGACACCATATATTTT
CASSSKTDRMDTIYF
>-|15|TRBJ1-1|TRBV5-1|-
TGCGCCAGCAGCTTGGCAGACAGGAAGAACACTGAAGCTTTCTTT
CASSLADRKNTEAFF
>-|13|TRBJ1-1|TRBV5-6|-
TGTGCCAGCAGCCCGACGGTAGGCACTGAAGCTTTCTTT
CASSPTVGTEAFF
>few|13|TRBJ2-5|TRBV24-1|-
TGTGCCACCAGTGTATTGGGGCAAGAGACCCAGTACTTC
CATSVLGQETQYF
>-|16|TRBJ2-7|TRBV4-1|TRBD1
TGCGCCAGCAGCCAAGCCCTGGGACAGGGTCGGTTCGAGCAGTACTTC
CASSQALGQGRFEQYF
>few|16|TRBJ2-3|TRBV7-8|TRBD2
TGTGCCAGCAGGTCGGGACTAGCGGGACGTACAGATACGCAGTATTTT
CASRSGLAGRTDTQYF